Described below is a single T cell receptor (beta chain) sequence and its context. Its antigen target is currently unknown. Nothing much larger sits one base from this clone, and base qualities are not available. The data were obtained in a study of cytomegalovirus exposure and HLA in healthy donors (dated by TCRdb to 2016 to 2017). About the investigation overall: According to a later analysis, the roughly 120 validation repertoires were produced on the same platform as the 680 or so repertoires of the first cohort. The aim of the study was to test whether cataloging public T cell receptors could identify signatures of past pathogen exposure. Along with the roughly 710-subject first cohort, a separate validation cohort of roughly 110 different subjects was used. High-throughput TCR immunosequencing, statistical association of individual TCRs with disease status, and machine learning were combined to predict cytomegalovirus infection status. Study-wide findings and limitations: In a later analysis, TCRs clustered in the first cohort were found to also tend to co-occur in the roughly 120 validation repertoires, with 94% of cluster scores above 0. A few of the identified cytomegalovirus-associated TCR beta chains were confirmed in vitro to be specific for cytomegalovirus antigens. The classifier was reported to diagnose cytomegalovirus status with high specificity and sensitivity in both the original cohort and the validation cohort. In the study, 150 to 200 TCR beta chains were listed as associated with cytomegalovirus. Across donors, most TCR sequences were observed very rarely, whereas some public TCRs were present in many individuals. A later analysis had no HLA typing for the validation cohort, so co-occurrence there was scored across all 110 or so repertoires. The authors suggested that the approach could potentially be generalized to other disease states and immunological phenotypes.

Library construction relied on the immunoSEQ multiplex PCR assay. In the paper's pipeline: A statistical classification framework was built to diagnose cytomegalovirus status from the catalog of TCR beta chain sequences. In TCRdb, the immuneACCESS table is reduced to in-frame sequences with V and J assigned. These tables do not hold every clone; where another copy was compared, an unresolved V gene accounts for under half, and the others remain unexplained. Clone size and V and J calls were adopted from that table, with D and trimming inferred from the DNA. In this sample the table shows some 240,000 clones, roughly 84% of which occur a single time. The top ten constitute 1.5% to 2.5% of the sample. V is cut by 1 base and J by 2 bases, and the space between the germline ends is 9 bases. The CDR3 runs 15 amino acids, cysteine and phenylalanine included. The sequence is cut down to CDR3 DNA, 45 bases in frame from base 1. From a lookup of the germline V gene, CDR1 and CDR2 are MGHRA and YSYEKL.

Donors formed part of the validation cohort, which comprised fewer than 150 subjects and was distinct from the first cohort of 666 subjects. The sequenced sample consisted of PBMCs. The sequence joins TRBV4-1 to TRBJ1-5, with TRBD1 perhaps the D gene, on 5 matching bases. The sequence came from a woman under 30 in good health and CMV-seropositive. The DNA sequence reads TGCGCCAGCAGCCAAGGCAGGGCCCGCAATCAGCCCCAGCATTTT. Translated, this gives CASSQGRARNQPQHF.